Listed below are T cell receptor beta chains from one sample, sequenced in a study of human T cells and chemical hapten exposure. One entry per CDR3 protein, called by TCRdb with MiXCR from the RACE reads. Altogether about 120,000 distinct CDR3 sequences are present, 13% being singletons, with the ten largest covering roughly 3.1%. Sequenced here: whole blood, sampled in connection with sensitization to the hapten diphenylcyclopropenone (DPC). Receptors were obtained from a woman aged 18-29 years with alopecia areata. Some clones in this sample may be carry-over from other donors' samples. Each CDR3 is given with its conserved first and last residue. D genes are given only for firm matches. A row's size may be missing; if present it is once, few, many or a size class.

>-|-|TRBJ2-3|TRBV7-2
CASSLGLPTDTQYF
TGTGCCAGCAGCTTAGGACTACCCACAGATACGCAGTATTTT
>TRBD1|-|TRBJ2-7|TRBV27
CASSSNRGRYEQYF
TGTGCCAGCAGTTCGAACAGGGGACGGTACGAGCAGTACTTC
>-|few|TRBJ2-7|TRBV7-2
CASSLLPPPTGSYEQYF
TGTGCCAGCAGTCTCCTACCCCCCCCGACCGGATCCTACGAGCAGTACTTC
>-|many|TRBJ2-1|TRBV6-2/TRBV6-3
CASSYHSTYNEQFF
TGTGCCAGCAGTTATCACAGCACCTACAATGAGCAGTTCTTC
>-|-|TRBJ1-5|TRBV12-5
CASGPNINQPQHF
TGTGCTAGTGGTCCCAACATAAATCAGCCCCAGCATTTT
>-|-|TRBJ2-5|TRBV7-8
CASTPRGDGQETQYF
TGTGCCAGCACCCCAAGGGGAGATGGGCAAGAGACCCAGTACTTC
>-|-|TRBJ1-3|TRBV20-1
CSASGGPYSGNTIYF
TGCAGTGCTAGTGGGGGTCCTTACTCTGGAAACACCATATATTTT
>-|-|TRBJ1-5|TRBV6-5
CASSYSYNQPQHF
TGTGCCAGCAGTTACAGTTACAATCAGCCCCAGCATTTT
>-|-|TRBJ2-3|TRBV5-5
CGEGTSTDTQYF
TGTGGTGAAGGGACTAGCACAGATACGCAGTATTTT
>-|many|TRBJ2-3|TRBV15
CATSREVVSGGHTDTQYF
TGTGCCACCAGCAGAGAAGTGGTGTCAGGTGGGCACACAGATACGCAGTATTTT
>TRBD1|-|TRBJ2-7|TRBV5-1
CASRSTGKFYEQYF
TGCGCCAGCAGATCGACAGGGAAATTCTACGAGCAGTACTTC
>-|many|TRBJ1-1|TRBV6-5
CASREIAGNTEAFF
TGTGCCAGCAGGGAAATTGCGGGGAACACTGAAGCTTTCTTT
>-|many|TRBJ1-6|TRBV11-2
CASSLMSSPLHF
TGTGCCAGCAGCTTAATGAGTTCACCCCTCCACTTT
>TRBD1|many|TRBJ2-7|TRBV7-6
CASSLINKGAEQYF
TGTGCCAGCAGCCTTATCAATAAGGGGGCCGAGCAGTACTTC
>-|many|TRBJ2-3|TRBV6-2/TRBV6-3
CASGRSTADTQYF
TGTGCCAGCGGAAGATCGACAGCAGATACGCAGTATTTT
>TRBD1|few|TRBJ2-5|TRBV28
CASSLEDRVLPLSQYF
TGTGCCAGCAGTTTAGAGGACAGGGTACTCCCATTGTCCCAGTACTTC
>TRBD1|-|TRBJ2-5|TRBV9
CASSPRTGGETQYF
TGTGCCAGCAGCCCCAGGACAGGGGGAGAGACCCAGTACTTC
>TRBD1|few|TRBJ1-1|TRBV11-2
CASSLGTGVPNTEAFF
TGTGCCAGCAGCTTGGGGACAGGGGTCCCGAACACTGAAGCTTTCTTT
>TRBD1|-|TRBJ1-1|TRBV27
CASSLQRGLTEAFF
TGTGCCAGCAGTTTACAAAGGGGGCTCACTGAAGCTTTCTTT
>-|-|TRBJ1-2|TRBV2
CATHRRRYGYTF
TGTGCCACTCACCGTCGACGGTATGGCTACACCTTC
>TRBD1|many|TRBJ1-2|TRBV7-2
CASSFHQGARDGYTF
TGTGCCAGCAGCTTCCATCAGGGGGCGCGGGATGGCTACACCTTC
>TRBD1|few|TRBJ1-6|TRBV4-3
CASSQGFYYRGGDNSPLHF
TGCGCCAGCAGCCAAGGATTCTATTACAGGGGTGGCGATAATTCACCCCTCCACTTT
>TRBD1|-|TRBJ2-6|TRBV7-6
CASSQTGAGANVLTF
TGTGCCAGCAGCCAGACAGGGGCCGGGGCCAACGTCCTGACTTTC
>-|many|TRBJ2-7|TRBV6-2/TRBV6-3
CASSYISYEQYF
TGTGCCAGCAGTTACATCTCCTACGAGCAGTACTTC
>-|-|TRBJ2-5|TRBV7-9
CASSQTASEETQYF
TGTGCCAGCAGCCAGACTGCCTCGGAGGAGACCCAGTACTTC
>-|-|TRBJ1-4|TRBV27
CASSSRRVGEKLFF
TGTGCCAGCAGTTCCCGCAGGGTGGGGGAAAAACTGTTTTTT
>-|many|TRBJ1-6|TRBV7-2
CASSLRHALYNSPLHF
TGTGCCAGCAGCTTAAGGCATGCACTCTATAATTCACCCCTCCACTTT
>-|few|TRBJ1-6|TRBV9
CASSVSGRRYNSPLHF
TGTGCCAGCAGCGTGTCGGGACGGCGATATAATTCACCCCTCCACTTT
>TRBD1|many|TRBJ2-5|TRBV29-1
CSVPGTEETQYF
TGCAGCGTCCCCGGGACAGAAGAGACCCAGTACTTC
>-|-|TRBJ1-3|TRBV25-1
CASSERTATSGNTIYF
TGTGCCAGCAGTGAACGAACAGCTACCTCTGGAAACACCATATATTTT
>-|few|TRBJ1-4|TRBV7-6
CASSLGAGEKLFF
TGTGCCAGCAGTTTGGGGGCGGGAGAAAAACTGTTTTTT
>-|-|TRBJ1-2|TRBV29-1
CSVEEVRAGGYTF
TGCAGCGTTGAAGAGGTCAGGGCCGGTGGCTACACCTTC
>TRBD2|few|TRBJ2-3|TRBV6-6
CASRRGTPSGVTDTQYF
TGTGCCAGCAGAAGGGGAACGCCTAGCGGGGTCACAGATACGCAGTATTTT
>TRBD1|few|TRBJ1-1|TRBV20-1
CSGMEGAERMNTEAFF
TGCAGTGGAATGGAGGGGGCGGAAAGGATGAACACTGAAGCTTTCTTT
>-|many|TRBJ1-2|TRBV18
CASSPRESPSYGYTF
TGTGCCAGCTCACCCCGCGAGAGTCCCAGCTATGGCTACACCTTC
>-|many|TRBJ1-3|TRBV27
CASSPGTIGNTIYF
TGTGCCAGCAGTCCGGGGACAATCGGAAACACCATATATTTT
>-|few|TRBJ2-3|TRBV18
CASSRLEGADTQYF
TGTGCCAGCTCACGGTTGGAAGGGGCAGATACGCAGTATTTT
>TRBD1|many|TRBJ1-1|TRBV20-1
CSARGQGATEAFF
TGCAGTGCTAGAGGACAGGGGGCCACTGAAGCTTTCTTT
>-|many|TRBJ1-3|TRBV12-3/TRBV12-4
CASSDVSFDSGNTIYF
TGTGCCAGCAGTGATGTAAGCTTCGACTCTGGAAACACCATATATTTT
>TRBD2|few|TRBJ2-2|TRBV18
CASSPVVPRLAGNTGELFF
TGTGCCAGCTCACCAGTAGTTCCGCGACTAGCGGGAAACACCGGGGAGCTGTTTTTT
>TRBD1|many|TRBJ1-3|TRBV27
CASSLTGTGNTIYF
TGTGCCAGCAGTTTGACAGGGACTGGAAACACCATATATTTT
>-|few|TRBJ1-1|TRBV20-1
CSALKRTIFVDTEAFF
TGCAGTGCTCTGAAAAGGACAATTTTCGTGGACACTGAAGCTTTCTTT
>TRBD1|few|TRBJ2-5|TRBV6-2/TRBV6-3
CASSPRGRGKETQYF
TGTGCCAGCAGCCCCAGGGGGCGCGGTAAAGAGACCCAGTACTTC
>-|few|TRBJ1-3|TRBV18
CASSPQGTDTIYF
TGTGCCAGCTCACCACAGGGAACGGACACCATATATTTT
>-|-|TRBJ1-2|TRBV6-2/TRBV6-3
CASKPTGLNYGYTF
TGTGCCAGCAAACCCACAGGGCTTAACTATGGCTACACCTTC
>TRBD1|many|TRBJ1-6|TRBV7-2
CASSRGTGGYSPLHF
TGTGCCAGCAGCAGGGGGACAGGGGGTTATTCACCCCTCCACTTT
>-|few|TRBJ2-7|TRBV9
CASSPSSGTDSYEQYF
TGTGCCAGCAGCCCATCATCCGGGACCGACTCCTACGAGCAGTACTTC
>-|-|TRBJ2-1|TRBV2
CASSEWVAVDEQFF
TGTGCCAGCAGTGAGTGGGTAGCGGTGGATGAGCAGTTCTTC
>-|-|TRBJ2-2|TRBV29-1
CSVAGQGHTGELFF
TGCAGCGTTGCCGGGCAGGGCCACACCGGGGAGCTGTTTTTT
>-|many|TRBJ1-3|TRBV2
CASRAGRRSGNTIYF
TGTGCCAGCAGGGCAGGGCGACGCTCTGGAAACACCATATATTTT
>-|few|TRBJ1-1|TRBV20-1
CSVAPGLNTEAFF
TGCAGTGTCGCGCCAGGGCTGAACACTGAAGCTTTCTTT
>TRBD1|-|TRBJ1-1|TRBV7-9
CASSLDFRDRFLNTEAFF
TGTGCCAGCAGCTTAGATTTTCGGGACAGGTTCTTGAACACTGAAGCTTTCTTT
>TRBD1|few|TRBJ2-1|TRBV7-6
CASSFFPPNRGRTYNEQFF
TGTGCCAGCAGTTTTTTTCCGCCGAACAGGGGTAGGACCTACAATGAGCAGTTCTTC